These 23 T cell receptor beta chains were all obtained from the same sample, sequenced in a study of blood T cell repertoires in COVID-19. The protocol was immunoSEQ multiplex PCR, while the TCRdb copy is restricted to in-frame clones and leaves out a portion. The table has about 120,000 clones, around nine tenths seen once. The source material was peripheral blood. The receptors shown here come from a human donor with active COVID-19. The donor label of this sample is uncertain.

The chain uses TRBV2 and TRBJ1-6; D unclear. This CDR3 is 17 amino acids long. Per the germline V gene, CDR1 is SNHLY and CDR2 is FYNNEI. V shed 2 bases and J shed 0 bases, with 11 bases lying between them. The CDR3 sequence is CASSETLRSSYNSPLHF. The CDR3, as DNA: TGTGCCAGCAGTGAAACTTTACGGAGCTCCTATAATTCACCCCTCCACTTT.

V is TRBV29-1 and J is TRBJ2-5; 10 bases agree with TRBD2. This CDR3 comprises 13 residues. Germline CDR1 SQVTM, CDR2 ANQGSEA. After removal of 5 bases from V and 1 base from J, the junction contained 1 base not matched to a gene. CDR3 loop: CSVKRGGQETQYF. CDR3 DNA: TGCAGCGTTAAGCGGGGGGGCCAAGAGACCCAGTACTTC.

The gene calls are TRBV7-9 and TRBJ1-4; D may be TRBD1 (6 bases). Germline values: CDR1 SEHNR, CDR2 FQNEAQ (reference sequence). V dropped 5 bases and J dropped 8 bases, with 18 bases sitting between them. This CDR3 has 15 residues. Here the CDR3 DNA reads TGTGCCAGCAGCACCATTGACAGGTCTGGGGAAAAACTGTTTTTT. Encoded protein: CASSTIDRSGEKLFF.

The chain joins TRBV4-3 to TRBJ2-1; 10 positions agree with TRBD1. The CDR3 is made up of 15 amino acids. Losses at the gene ends were 4 bases for V and 7 bases for J; bases not matched to a gene: 7. Germline V gene data show CDR1 as LGHNA and CDR2 as YSLEER. The CDR3 reads CASSRRDRGGNEQFF. As DNA, the CDR3 is TGCGCCAGCAGCCGCCGGGACAGGGGAGGAAATGAGCAGTTCTTC.

The CDR3 here is CASSQDSIRTGIPYEQYF. CDR3 DNA: TGCGCCAGCAGCCAAGATAGTATACGGACAGGGATTCCCTACGAGCAGTACTTC. V is TRBV4-3 and J is TRBJ2-7; 8 nucleotides line up with TRBD1. V shed 0 bases and J 2 bases; nucleotides not matched to a gene: 12. Germline assignment: CDR1 LGHNA and CDR2 YSLEER. This CDR3 comprises 18 residues.

The genes are TRBV7-2 and TRBJ1-1; D is unresolved. Germline loops: CDR1 SGHTA, CDR2 FQGNSA. V dropped 0 bases and J dropped 4 bases, with 9 bases sitting between them. The CDR3 spans 14 residues. CDR3 DNA: TGTGCCAGCAGCTTAGCTGCACACCGCACTGAAGCTTTCTTT. Protein: CASSLAAHRTEAFF.

The chain links TRBV19 to TRBJ2-2, with a weak D call TRBD2 (7 bases). Germline V gene lookup returns CDR1 LNHDA and CDR2 SQIVND (reference sequence). The V end was cut by 6 bases, the J end by 3 bases, with 14 bases between. The CDR3 contains 15 residues. The CDR3 loop reads CASRGGVTYTGELFF. The CDR3 DNA reads TGTGCCAGTAGAGGGGGGGTGACGTACACCGGGGAGCTGTTTTTT.

This rearrangement joins TRBV5-1 to TRBJ2-6; 7 bases agree with TRBD2. The CDR3 covers 20 residues. Germline-derived CDR1 and CDR2 are SGHRS and YFSETQ. Losses at the gene ends were 0 bases for V and 0 bases for J; bases not matched to a gene: 12. CDR3 loop: CASSLGGLREFGSGANVLTF. CDR3 DNA: TGCGCCAGCAGCTTGGGAGGGCTGCGGGAGTTTGGCTCTGGGGCCAACGTCCTGACTTTC.

The rearrangement joins TRBV5-1 to TRBJ2-1, with a weak D call TRBD1 (5 bases). V dropped 4 bases and J dropped 7 bases, with 9 bases sitting between them. CDR3 length: 12 amino acids. Germline-derived CDR1 and CDR2 are SGHRS and YFSETQ. CDR3 sequence: CASSKAGNEQFF. CDR3 nucleotides: TGCGCCAGCAGCAAGGCAGGGAATGAGCAGTTCTTC.

The chain couples TRBV9 to TRBJ2-3, with D unresolved. The CDR3 totals 13 residues. Trimming took off 4 bases at V and 0 bases at J, with 6 bases between the two ends. From germline, CDR1 is SGDLS and CDR2 YYNGEE. The CDR3 protein is CASSTSSTDTQYF. DNA for the CDR3: TGTGCCAGCAGCACTTCTAGCACAGATACGCAGTATTTT.

The chain employs TRBV7-9 and TRBJ1-3; no reliable D call. The germline CDR1 and CDR2 sequences are SEHNR and FQNEAQ (reference sequence). The CDR3 has 15 amino acids. V lost 5 bases to trimming and J lost 1 base, with 12 bases between them. CDR3 bases: TGTGCCAGCAGCCCCCGTCCGGGGTCTGGAAACACCATATATTTT. This translates into CASSPRPGSGNTIYF.

The chain is built from TRBV18 and TRBJ2-5; 7 bases line up with TRBD1. V lost 3 bases, J lost 5 bases, and 6 bases stayed unmatched. This CDR3 is 14 amino acids long. Germline V gives CDR1 KGHSH, CDR2 LQKENI. CDR3 region: CASSPHRGRETQYF. The DNA of the CDR3 is TGTGCCAGCTCACCTCACAGGGGACGGGAGACCCAGTACTTC.

This chain connects TRBV27 to TRBJ2-2; the D gene is possibly TRBD1 (5 bases). Germline values: CDR1 MNHEY, CDR2 SMNVEV (reference sequence). CDR3 length: 14 residues. Trimming left V 6 bases short and J 1 base short, with 9 bases between. The CDR3 sequence is CASRRQKNTGELFF. The DNA for the CDR3 is TGTGCCAGCAGACGACAGAAGAACACCGGGGAGCTGTTTTTT.

The chain uses TRBV5-8 and TRBJ2-3, with D unclear. The CDR3 is made up of 15 amino acids. Germline-derived CDR1 and CDR2 are SGHTS and YDEGEE. V lost 9 bases and J 1 base, leaving 18 bases between the germline ends. The DNA of the CDR3 is TGTGCCACCTCGGCGGCCGTACGCGGCACAGATACGCAGTATTTT. This encodes CATSAAVRGTDTQYF.

The J gene is TRBJ2-3, the V gene TRBV12-3 or TRBV12-4, with a possible D match to TRBD2 (5 bases). V was cut by 3 bases and J by 1 base, with 5 bases left in between. The CDR3 is made up of 13 amino acids. This chain's CDR3 is CASSLRGTDTQYF. The CDR3 DNA reads TGTGCCAGCAGTTTGCGGGGCACAGATACGCAGTATTTT.

This clone was observed a single time. The chain links TRBV7-8 to TRBJ2-7, with 10 nucleotides matching TRBD1. Trimming at V came to 2 bases and at J to 4 bases, leaving 8 bases not matched to a gene. This CDR3 comprises 16 residues. Germline lookup yields CDR1 SGHVS and CDR2 FQNEAQ. CDR3 nucleotides: TGTGCCAGCAGCTTACGGGGGACAGGGGCGCGGTACGAGCAGTACTTC. It codes for CASSLRGTGARYEQYF.

V usage is TRBV6-1 and J usage is TRBJ1-2; 8 bases map to TRBD1. Germline lookup yields CDR1 MNHNS and CDR2 SASEGT. The CDR3 has 19 residues. V lost 4 bases, J lost 3 bases, and 19 bases stayed unmatched. DNA for the CDR3: TGTGCCAGCAGTGCCCAGAACCCGGGCGGACAGGGAATGCACTATGGCTACACCTTC. Its translation: CASSAQNPGGQGMHYGYTF.

The chain employs TRBV7-2 and TRBJ2-7; TRBD1 aligns across 10 bases. The CDR3 has 19 amino acids. The V gene end was trimmed by 0 bases and the J gene end by 2 bases; junction bases not matched to a gene: 13. Germline assignment: CDR1 SGHTA and CDR2 FQGNSA. The CDR3 DNA is TGTGCCAGCAGCTTAGCTGTTCGACAGGGGGCCTTAGGAACCTACGAGCAGTACTTC. Protein sequence: CASSLAVRQGALGTYEQYF.

The rearrangement joins TRBV5-1 to TRBJ1-6; D might be TRBD1 (6 bases). V was shortened by 1 base and J by 14 bases, with 22 bases between the two germline ends. The CDR3 is 16 residues long. Germline CDR1 and CDR2: SGHRS and YFSETQ. CDR3 region: CASSLISGAGASALHF. As DNA, the CDR3 is TGCGCCAGCAGCTTGATATCGGGGGCGGGAGCGTCGGCCCTCCACTTT.

The chain recombines TRBV5-5 with TRBJ2-1, with 8 nucleotides matching TRBD1. There are 16 residues in the CDR3. Germline V CDR1 and CDR2: SGHKS, YYEKEE (reference sequence). J gave up 0 bases and V 5 bases, and 7 bases lay outside the gene matches. The CDR3 coding sequence is TGTGCCAGCAGACACCGACAGGGGAGCTCCTACAATGAGCAGTTCTTC. This translates into CASRHRQGSSYNEQFF. Full variable domain (outside the CDR3, taken from reference TRBV5-5 and TRBJ2-1): DAGVTQSPTHLIKTRGQQVTLRCSPISGHKSVSWYQQVLGQGPQFIFQYYEKEERGRGNFPDRFSARQFPNYSSELNVNALLLGDSALYLCASRHRQGSSYNEQFFGPGTRLTVL.

The chain combines TRBV6-6 with TRBJ1-4; 7 bases map to TRBD1. The V and J ends lost 6 bases and 5 bases, in that order; junction bases with no gene match: 12. This CDR3 has 16 residues. Germline values: CDR1 MNHNY, CDR2 SVGAGI (reference sequence). The CDR3 DNA follows: TGTGCCAGCAGCCCCACCCGGGGGACAGACAATGAAAAACTGTTTTTT. Protein product: CASSPTRGTDNEKLFF.

The chain combines TRBV6-2 or TRBV6-3 with TRBJ1-5, with 8 bases identical to TRBD1. The CDR3 length is 15 residues. CDR1 and CDR2 (germline): MNHEY, SVGEGT. With V trimmed by 5 bases and J by 6 bases, 9 bases remained unmatched. As DNA, the CDR3 is TGTGCCAGCAGTCGGACAGGGAGTGGTCTTCAGCCCCAGCATTTT. This translates into CASSRTGSGLQPQHF.

The chain employs TRBV7-2 and TRBJ2-3; D call uncertain. CDR3 length equals 15 residues. The V end was cut by 0 bases, the J end by 2 bases, with 9 bases between. Germline V gene sequence: CDR1 SGHTA, CDR2 FQGNSA. The CDR3 sequence: CASSLARPYTDTQYF. The CDR3 DNA sequence: TGTGCCAGCAGCTTAGCGAGGCCATACACAGATACGCAGTATTTT.